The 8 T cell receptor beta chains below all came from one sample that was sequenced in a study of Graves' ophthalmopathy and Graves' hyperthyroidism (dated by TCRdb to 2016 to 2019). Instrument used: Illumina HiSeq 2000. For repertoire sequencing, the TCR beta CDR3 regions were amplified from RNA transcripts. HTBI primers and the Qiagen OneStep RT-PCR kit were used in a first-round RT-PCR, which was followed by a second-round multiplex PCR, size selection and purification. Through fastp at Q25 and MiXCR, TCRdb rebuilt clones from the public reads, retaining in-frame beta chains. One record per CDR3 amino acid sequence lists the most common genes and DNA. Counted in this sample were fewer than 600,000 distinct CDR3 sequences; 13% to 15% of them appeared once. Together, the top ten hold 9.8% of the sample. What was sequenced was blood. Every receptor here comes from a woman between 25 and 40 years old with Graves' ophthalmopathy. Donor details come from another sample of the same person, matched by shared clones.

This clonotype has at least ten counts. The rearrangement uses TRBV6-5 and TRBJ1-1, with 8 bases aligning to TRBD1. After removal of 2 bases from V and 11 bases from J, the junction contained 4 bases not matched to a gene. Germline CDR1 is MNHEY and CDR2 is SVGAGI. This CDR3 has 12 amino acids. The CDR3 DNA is TGTGCCAGCAGTTACGGACAGGGTAATGCTTTCTTT. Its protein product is CASSYGQGNAFF.

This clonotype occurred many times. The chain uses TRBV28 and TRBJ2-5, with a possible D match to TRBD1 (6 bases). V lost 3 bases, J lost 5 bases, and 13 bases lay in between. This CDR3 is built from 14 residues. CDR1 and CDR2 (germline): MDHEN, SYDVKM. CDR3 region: CASSFTGKTETQYF. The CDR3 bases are TGTGCCAGCAGTTTCACAGGGAAAACGGAGACCCAGTACTTC.

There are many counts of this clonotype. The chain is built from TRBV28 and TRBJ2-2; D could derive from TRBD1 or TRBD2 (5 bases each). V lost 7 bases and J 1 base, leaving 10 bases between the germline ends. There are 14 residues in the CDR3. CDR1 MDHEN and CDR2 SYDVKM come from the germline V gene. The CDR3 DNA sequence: TGTGCCAGCACCGGGACGAGGAACACCGGGGAGCTGTTTTTT. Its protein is CASTGTRNTGELFF.

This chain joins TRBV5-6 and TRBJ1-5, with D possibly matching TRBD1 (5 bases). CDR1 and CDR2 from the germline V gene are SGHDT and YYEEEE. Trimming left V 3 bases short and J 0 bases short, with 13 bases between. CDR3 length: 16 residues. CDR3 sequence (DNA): TGTGCCAGCAGCTGGAGGGGCGCTTTTAGCAATCAGCCCCAGCATTTT. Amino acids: CASSWRGAFSNQPQHF. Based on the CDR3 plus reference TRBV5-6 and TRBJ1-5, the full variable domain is DAGVTQSPTHLIKTRGQQVTLRCSPKSGHDTVSWYQQALGQGPQFIFQYYEEEERQRGNFPDRFSGHQFPNYSSELNVNALLLGDSALYLCASSWRGAFSNQPQHFGDGTRLSIL.

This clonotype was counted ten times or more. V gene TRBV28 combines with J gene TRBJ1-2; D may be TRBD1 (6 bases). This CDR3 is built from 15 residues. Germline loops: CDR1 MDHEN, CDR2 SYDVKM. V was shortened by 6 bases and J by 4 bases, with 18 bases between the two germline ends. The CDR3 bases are TGTGCCAGCAGGTCAAGTGGGGGGCTAGGCTATGGCTACACCTTC. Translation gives CASRSSGGLGYGYTF.

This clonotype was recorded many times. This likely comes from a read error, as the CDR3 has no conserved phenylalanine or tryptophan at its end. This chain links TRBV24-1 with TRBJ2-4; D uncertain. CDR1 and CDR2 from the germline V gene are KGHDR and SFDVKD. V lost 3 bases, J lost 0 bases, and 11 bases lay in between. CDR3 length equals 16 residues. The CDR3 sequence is CATSDLRPLAKNIQYS. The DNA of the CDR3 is TGTGCCACCAGTGATCTAAGACCGTTAGCCAAAAACATTCAGTACTCC.

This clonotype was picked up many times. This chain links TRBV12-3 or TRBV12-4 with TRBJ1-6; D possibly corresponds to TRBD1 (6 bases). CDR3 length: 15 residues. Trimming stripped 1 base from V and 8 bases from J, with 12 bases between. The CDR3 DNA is TGTGCCAGCAGTTTAGGACAGGTCCGCGATTCACCCCTCCACTTT. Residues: CASSLGQVRDSPLHF.

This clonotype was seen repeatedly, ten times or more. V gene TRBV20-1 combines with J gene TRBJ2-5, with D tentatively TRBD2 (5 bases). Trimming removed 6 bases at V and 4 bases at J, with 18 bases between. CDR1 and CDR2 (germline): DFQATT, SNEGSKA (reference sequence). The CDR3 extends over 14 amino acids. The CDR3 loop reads CSASGGEMGETQYF. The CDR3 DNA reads TGCAGTGCATCCGGAGGAGAAATGGGAGAGACCCAGTACTTC.